This TCR beta chain was recovered during a study of neurological immune-mediated disorders. Regarding the study as a whole: Sharing of CDR3 amino acid sequences among expanded clones across subjects was absent, suggesting private repertoires in all groups. Whereas HTLV-1-associated myelopathy showed the most TCR clonal expansion, multiple sclerosis showed the least, with levels below those of healthy controls.

In its sample, this clonotype was seen many times. Its target is unknown. This CDR3 has 17 amino acids. V lost 7 bases and J lost 0, with 20 bases in between. Germline V gene sequence: CDR1 SGHRS, CDR2 YFSETQ. Synthesis of cDNA was carried out by template-switch 5'RACE. The reaction used 10-nucleotide random UMIs. One entry per CDR3 protein results from TCRdb running MiXCR on the 5' RACE reads. The sample has 35,000 to 50,000 distinct CDR3 sequences, roughly 15% seen once. Sequencing was carried out using CD4+ T cells from blood. V gene TRBV5-1 combines with J gene TRBJ2-1, with D hard to call. This receptor was identified in a woman aged 60-70 years with HTLV-1-associated myelopathy (HAM/TSP). In DNA, the CDR3 is TGCGCCAGCGGGCAACCACGTGACGCCTTCTCCTACAATGAGCAGTTCTTC. Residues: CASGQPRDAFSYNEQFF.